Shown below are 28 T cell receptor beta chains from a single sample sequenced in a study of cytomegalovirus exposure and HLA in healthy donors. Primers for the PCR totalled 60 Vbeta and 13 Jbeta. This table comes from immunoSEQ multiplex PCR, and its TCRdb copy is limited to in-frame clones, with some not included. The data show roughly 97,000 clones, roughly 75% seen once. Material for sequencing was PBMCs. Source of these receptors: a woman in her thirties or forties in good health and CMV-seronegative.

The chain links TRBV5-4 to TRBJ2-1; D unclear. The CDR3 has 12 amino acids. The V end lost 2 bases, the J end lost 6 bases, and 6 bases lay between the germline ends. Germline assignment: CDR1 SGHNT and CDR2 YYREEE (reference sequence). The CDR3 reads CASSFPGNEQFF. In DNA form, the CDR3 reads TGTGCCAGCAGCTTCCCCGGCAATGAGCAGTTCTTC. The full variable domain, with the rest looked up from reference TRBV5-4 and TRBJ2-1, is ETGVTQSPTHLIKTRGQQVTLRCSSQSGHNTVSWYQQALGQGPQFIFQYYREEENGRGNFPPRFSGLQFPNYSSELNVNALELDDSALYLCASSFPGNEQFFGPGTRLTVL.

This clone was detected only once. The chain has TRBV6-5 and TRBJ2-3; 7 nucleotides match TRBD2. J lost 4 bases, V lost 0 bases, and 7 bases had no gene match. Germline CDR1 and CDR2: MNHEY and SVGAGI. The CDR3 runs to 16 residues. The CDR3 here is CASSYSGGRTSDTQYF. The CDR3 bases are TGTGCCAGCAGTTACTCGGGCGGGAGAACTTCAGATACGCAGTATTTT.

This clone has a handful of counts. The gene calls are TRBV28 and TRBJ2-2; the match to TRBD1 covers 10 bases. The CDR3 consists of 13 residues. Trimming at V came to 9 bases and at J to 5 bases, leaving 3 bases not matched to a gene. The germline V gene has CDR1 MDHEN and CDR2 SYDVKM. This CDR3 is CASRQGATGELFF. The DNA for the CDR3 is TGTGCCAGTCGACAGGGGGCAACCGGGGAGCTGTTTTTT. Full variable domain (missing parts from reference TRBV28 and TRBJ2-2): DVKVTQSSRYLVKRTGEKVFLECVQDMDHENMFWYRQDPGLGLRLIYFSYDVKMKEKGDIPEGYSVSREKKERFSLILESASTNQTSMYLCASRQGATGELFFGEGSRLTVL.

This clone appeared a single time. The chain combines TRBV5-1 with TRBJ2-2; 9 bases align to TRBD1. Germline lookup yields CDR1 SGHRS and CDR2 YFSETQ. V lost 7 bases, J lost 5 bases, and 9 bases stayed unmatched. The CDR3 sequence is 15 residues long. The CDR3 region is CASSPLTGGTGELFF. Here the CDR3 DNA reads TGCGCCAGCTCCCCCCTGACAGGGGGTACCGGGGAGCTGTTTTTT.

This sequence joins TRBV27 and TRBJ2-5; D is possibly TRBD2 (6 bases). V gave up 7 bases and J gave up 2 bases, with 14 bases separating them. Germline CDR1 reads MNHEY; CDR2 reads SMNVEV (reference sequence). The CDR3 is 14 residues long. This CDR3 is CASTRVGGQETQYF. CDR3 bases: TGTGCCAGCACCAGGGTTGGAGGGCAAGAGACCCAGTACTTC.

This clone came up once. The chain employs TRBV5-1 and TRBJ2-1, with 7 bases fitting TRBD2. The trim removed 1 base at V and 0 bases at J, leaving 4 bases unmatched. CDR3 length equals 16 residues. The germline CDR1 and CDR2 sequences are SGHRS and YFSETQ. The CDR3 region is CASSLLAGSSYNEQFF. In DNA form, the CDR3 reads TGCGCCAGCAGCTTGTTAGCGGGTTCCTCCTACAATGAGCAGTTCTTC.

The gene calls are TRBV28 and TRBJ1-2; D ambiguous. This CDR3 is 13 amino acids long. Germline CDR1 is MDHEN and CDR2 is SYDVKM. The V end was cut by 6 bases, the J end by 7 bases, with 15 bases between. The DNA for the CDR3 is TGTGCCAGCAGGGTAGACTTGTCGCGTGGCTACACCTTC. Its protein product is CASRVDLSRGYTF.

The chain has TRBV7-6 and TRBJ1-3, with TRBD1 matching over 9 bases. The CDR3 has 16 residues. Germline assignment: CDR1 SGHVS and CDR2 FNYEAQ. V lost 1 base and J lost 4; bases outside the gene matches: 5. This CDR3 reads CASSLETGGSGNTIYF. CDR3 nucleotide sequence: TGTGCCAGCAGCTTAGAGACAGGGGGATCCGGAAACACCATATATTTT.

The CDR3 coding sequence is TGTGCCAGCAGCTTGTCGGGAGGGGGCCCAGATACGCAGTATTTT. Protein: CASSLSGGGPDTQYF. The chain links TRBV5-4 to TRBJ2-3, with D maybe TRBD2 (8 bases). Trimming removed 1 base at V and 4 bases at J, with 13 bases between. CDR1 is SGHNT and CDR2 is YYREEE in the germline V gene (reference sequence). The CDR3 is 15 amino acids.

The chain uses TRBV7-9 and TRBJ2-2; D possibly corresponds to TRBD1 (6 bases). The CDR3 is made up of 12 amino acids. The germline V gene has CDR1 SEHNR and CDR2 FQNEAQ (reference sequence). V lost 0 bases and J lost 14, with 10 bases in between. CDR3 in amino acids: CASSLAGGYLFF. The CDR3 coding sequence is TGTGCCAGCAGCTTAGCAGGGGGATATCTGTTTTTT.

The V and J genes are TRBV7-3 and TRBJ2-2; tentative D call: TRBD1 (6 bases). Germline CDR1 SGHTA, CDR2 FQGTGA. The length of the CDR3 is 16 residues. V lost 4 bases, J lost 4 bases, and 16 bases lay in between. The CDR3 region has the DNA TGTGCCAGCAGCTCCGGCTGGACAGAAACCACCGGGGAGCTGTTTTTT. Protein: CASSSGWTETTGELFF.

J is TRBJ1-2 and V is TRBV19; possibly TRBD1 for D (6 bases). Germline assignment: CDR1 LNHDA and CDR2 SQIVND (reference sequence). The V end lost 5 bases, the J end lost 5 bases, and 18 bases lay between the germline ends. The CDR3 has 15 residues. The CDR3 DNA reads as TGTGCCAGTAGTCCCGCCTTACAGGGCGGGTATGGCTACACCTTC. Translated: CASSPALQGGYGYTF.

The chain links TRBV6-6 to TRBJ2-5, with 7 bases lining up with TRBD1. The J call may not be correct, given that the DNA end is closer to TRBJ2-7. Germline CDR1 and CDR2: MNHNY and SVGAGI (reference sequence). There are 16 residues in the CDR3. The CDR3 loop reads CASSYPPGQSFYEQYF. CDR3 coding DNA: TGTGCCAGCAGTTACCCTCCGGGACAGAGCTTCTACGAGCAGTACTTC.

The chain joins TRBV5-4 to TRBJ2-1, with 8 positions matching TRBD2. Trimming took 2 bases from V and 0 from J; bases not matched to a gene: 1. This CDR3 has 15 residues. Germline CDR1 and CDR2: SGHNT and YYREEE (reference sequence). The CDR3 protein is CASSFGTSSYNEQFF. DNA for the CDR3: TGTGCCAGCAGCTTCGGGACTAGCTCCTACAATGAGCAGTTCTTC.

The V and J genes are TRBV5-4 and TRBJ2-2; weak D call: TRBD1 (6 bases). Per germline, CDR1 SGHNT and CDR2 YYREEE (reference sequence). The V and J ends lost 3 bases and 6 bases respectively, with 6 bases between them. The CDR3 runs 12 residues. The CDR3 is CASSSGAGELFF. CDR3 nucleotide sequence: TGTGCCAGCAGCTCAGGGGCCGGGGAGCTGTTTTTT.

The chain has TRBV21-1 and TRBJ2-3; the table calls TRBD2, which could not be checked here. TRBV21-1 is a documented pseudogene. The CDR3 extends over 17 amino acids. The CDR3 region has the DNA TGTGCCAGCAGCAAATGCCGGGCGGGGGCACCCGGGGATACGCAGTATTTT. This gives the protein CASSKCRAGAPGDTQYF.

Turning to this clone: Different DNA sequences within this sample yield the same CDR3. The rearrangement uses TRBV7-6 and TRBJ2-7, with 8 bases lining up with TRBD2. V lost 5 bases, J lost 0 bases, and 6 bases stayed unmatched. Germline V gene sequence: CDR1 SGHVS, CDR2 FNYEAQ. The CDR3 spans 15 residues. The CDR3 reads CASSPTSGSSYEQYF. In DNA form, the CDR3 reads TGTGCCAGCAGCCCCACTAGCGGAAGCTCCTACGAGCAGTACTTC.

This chain uses TRBV6-5 with TRBJ2-7; D is possibly TRBD2 (6 bases). Trimming removed 0 bases at V and 2 bases at J, with 14 bases between. The CDR3 contains 16 residues. From germline, CDR1 is MNHEY and CDR2 SVGAGI. CDR3 in amino acids: CASSYSMAEGTYEQYF. The CDR3 nucleotides read TGTGCCAGCAGTTACTCGATGGCGGAGGGGACCTACGAGCAGTACTTC.

The chain employs TRBV28 and TRBJ2-7; D is uncertain. The CDR3 covers 13 residues. V lost 4 bases and J 5 bases, leaving 12 bases between the germline ends. Germline-derived CDR1 and CDR2 are MDHEN and SYDVKM. DNA of the CDR3: TGTGCCAGCAGTTCCCACAACATGGACGAGCAGTACTTC. Its protein is CASSSHNMDEQYF.

The rearrangement links TRBV4-2 to TRBJ2-3, with no clear D. The CDR3 has 13 residues. V was shortened by 3 bases and J by 5 bases, with 9 bases between the two germline ends. Per the germline V gene, CDR1 is LGHNA and CDR2 is YNFKEQ. DNA for the CDR3: TGTGCCAGCAGCCAGGATGAGGTAGATACGCAGTATTTT. It specifies CASSQDEVDTQYF.

About this clone itself: A read error may account for a junction end that differs from germline. Other nucleotide sequences in the sample specify the same CDR3. This chain uses TRBV6-4 with TRBJ2-6; TRBD1 matches at 8 bases. Germline V lookup: CDR1 MRHNA, CDR2 SNTAGT. CDR3 length equals 15 residues. DNA for the CDR3: TGTGCCAGCAGAGAACAGGGGGAAGGGGCCAATGTCCTGACTTTC. It is translated as CASREQGEGANVLTF.

This clone was recorded once. The chain has TRBV19 and TRBJ2-1; 8 bases are shared with TRBD2. V shed 1 base and J 0 bases; nucleotides not matched to a gene: 2. The CDR3 runs 16 residues. Germline V CDR1 and CDR2: LNHDA, SQIVND (reference sequence). CDR3 nucleotide sequence: TGTGCCAGTAGTATAGCGGGGGGGAGCTCCTACAATGAGCAGTTCTTC. This sequence encodes CASSIAGGSSYNEQFF.

The chain uses TRBV10-3 and TRBJ2-7, with D unresolved. The CDR3 covers 14 residues. Germline V CDR1 and CDR2: ENHRY, SYGVKD. The ends were cut back, 0 bases at V and 4 bases at J, with 10 bases in the middle. The CDR3, as DNA: TGTGCCATCAGTGAGTCGGAGACCCAGTACGAGCAGTACTTC. Translation gives CAISESETQYEQYF.

The chain has TRBV9 and TRBJ2-1; 7 nucleotides match TRBD2. Looked up from germline, CDR1 is SGDLS and CDR2 is YYNGEE. This CDR3 spans 14 amino acids. The junction had 10 bases not matched to a gene; V was cut back by 3 bases and J by 10 bases. CDR3 in DNA: TGTGCCAGCAGCGCCCGGGACTATTCACACGAGCAGTTCTTC. Its protein is CASSARDYSHEQFF.

The chain is built from TRBV19 and TRBJ2-2; 8 bases match TRBD2. The trim removed 5 bases at V and 8 bases at J, leaving 16 bases unmatched. Germline CDR1 is LNHDA and CDR2 is SQIVND (reference sequence). The CDR3 contains 17 residues. CDR3 coding DNA: TGTGCCAGTAGTGCCCGGGGCGGCGGGAGGCGTCTAGGGGAGCTGTTTTTT. Protein: CASSARGGGRRLGELFF.

The CDR3 region is CASSLDSYGNYGYTF. CDR3 DNA: TGTGCCAGCAGCCTCGACAGCTACGGTAACTATGGCTACACCTTC. The chain joins TRBV7-8 to TRBJ1-2, with a possible D match to TRBD1 (5 bases). This CDR3 is built from 15 residues. The V end lost 5 bases, the J end lost 1 base, and 14 bases lay between the germline ends. CDR1 is SGHVS, CDR2 FQNEAQ, per germline.

This chain joins TRBV11-1 and TRBJ2-2, with D possibly TRBD1 on 5 matching bases. CDR3 length: 13 amino acids. From germline, CDR1 is SGHAT and CDR2 FQDESV (reference sequence). CDR3 sequence: CATREGNTGELFF. CDR3 sequence (DNA): TGTGCTACCAGGGAAGGGAACACCGGGGAGCTGTTTTTT.

This clone showed up just a few times. The chain links TRBV2 to TRBJ2-5; possibly TRBD2 for D (7 bases). The last part of the DNA fits TRBJ2-7 better; the J call may be wrong. Germline V gene data show CDR1 as SNHLY and CDR2 as FYNNEI. CDR3 length: 17 amino acids. CDR3 region: CASSGGGYRSPLYEQYF. The CDR3 nucleotides are TGTGCCAGCAGTGGGGGGGGCTACCGCTCCCCACTCTACGAGCAGTACTTC.